The rows below give T cell receptor beta chains drawn from one sample of a study of T cells in Graves' hyperthyroidism and ophthalmopathy. TCRdb reprocessed the multiplex PCR reads via MiXCR and lists one record per CDR3 protein. The repertoire holds 500,000 to 650,000 distinct CDR3 sequences, with about 20% as singletons. The sequenced sample was blood. The receptors were gathered from a man in his forties with Graves' ophthalmopathy. The conserved cysteine and the conserved F or W are not part of the CDR3 here.

>TRBJ2-5|TRBV4-1
ASSQLGLAGKETQY
>TRBJ2-7|TRBV5-8
ASSLELAAYEQY
>TRBJ2-5|TRBV20-1
SARTQGETQY
>TRBJ2-3|TRBV3-1
ASSPGLGAGTDTQY
>TRBJ1-5|TRBV20-1
SAPPGNGQPQH
>TRBJ2-1|TRBV7-2
ASRIGRLSYNEQF
>TRBJ1-2|TRBV7-3
ASSPGTASPYGYT
>TRBJ1-5|TRBV10-2
ASSLNNGQLNQPQH
>TRBJ2-1|TRBV27
ASTRGGARNEQF
>TRBJ2-1|TRBV20-1
SARLLLSYNEQF
>TRBJ2-7|TRBV6-1
ASRKGQSLTYEQY
>TRBJ1-2|TRBV5-4
ASSVLGGEDGYT
>TRBJ1-6|TRBV2
ASRDRDNSPLH
>TRBJ1-2|TRBV28
ASSPAGNSGYT
>TRBJ1-1|TRBV12-3/TRBV12-4
ASSRQIMNTEAF
>TRBJ1-2|TRBV7-9
ASTPLGEANYGYT
>TRBJ2-7|TRBV15
ATSREGAQDEQY
>TRBJ1-5|TRBV27
ASSFRSYSNQPQH
>TRBJ2-5|TRBV24-1
ATSDGSQETQY
>TRBJ2-7|TRBV5-1
ASSEQGSSYEQY
>TRBJ1-2|TRBV6-1
ASSQTSGGYGYT
>TRBJ1-4|TRBV6-2/TRBV6-3
ASRPDINEKLF
>TRBJ2-7|TRBV4-1
ASSQGGRLSEQY
>TRBJ2-3|TRBV6-2/TRBV6-3
ASSTLRWESGTDTQY
>TRBJ2-5|TRBV7-9
ASSLDGVRGTLQETQY
>TRBJ2-2|TRBV5-1
ASSSSGVEELF
>TRBJ2-3|TRBV11-2
ASRTPRTSGGDTQY
>TRBJ1-3|TRBV13
ASRTGTGNTIY
>TRBJ1-2|TRBV28
ASARRGNGYGYT
>TRBJ1-4|TRBV10-3
AISESPSTNEKLF
>TRBJ1-1|TRBV6-6
ASSYSPDTGTEAF
>TRBJ2-5|TRBV24-1
ATSSWDVETQY
>TRBJ1-4|TRBV2
ASSEGADRNEKLF
>TRBJ2-3|TRBV12-3/TRBV12-4
ASSDTRADTQY
>TRBJ2-3|TRBV7-8
ASSPVGNTDTQY
>TRBJ1-1|TRBV4-2
ASSQDLGGAF
>TRBJ2-5|TRBV11-2
ASRTSGGASRTQY